The clone carrying this T cell receptor beta chain was seen repeatedly, ten times or more. Its matching antigen is unknown. The J segment lost 4 bases and the V segment lost 1 base, leaving 4 bases of the junction unmatched. The CDR3 loop spans 14 amino acids. Germline CDR1 reads DFQATT; CDR2 reads SNEGSKA (reference sequence). This entry is derived from a study of blood T cells in healthy people across ages. With a J-beta primer mix and a sample-barcoded 5' primer, a second PCR ran about 7 to 11 cycles. The template-switch adaptor, which had 12 random nucleotides, put a tag on each cDNA molecule. TCRdb re-derived calls from the 5' RACE reads in MiXCR, one entry per CDR3 protein. The sample carries around 650,000 distinct CDR3 sequences, roughly 32% recorded once. Study-level results: Unknown donor CMV status possibly confounded expanded clonotype changes. A strong correlation between TCR beta diversity and naive T cell percentage was seen. Underestimates were what the diversity estimates from one million T cells were considered to be.

Material for sequencing was blood. The gene calls are TRBV20-1 and TRBJ1-5; the match to TRBD1 covers 7 bases. This sequence originates from a woman older than 75 in good health. The CDR3 loop is CSARGTGENQPQHF. In nucleotides, the CDR3 is TGCAGTGCTAGAGGGACAGGAGAGAATCAGCCCCAGCATTTT.